This T cell receptor (beta chain) was recorded in a study of early T cells in non-severe SARS-CoV-2 infection. Study overall: Sequencing used unsorted whole-blood bulk RNA, so chains lack pairing. Overall study results and limits: The VDJdb matching leaned toward anti-spike CD8 responses and overlooked private and CD4 specificities.

Trimming left V 2 bases short and J 5 bases short, with 5 bases between. This CDR3 is built from 12 residues. Germline assignment: CDR1 MNHEY and CDR2 SMNVEV (reference sequence). Researchers attached unique molecular identifiers to individual cDNA molecules. TCRdb re-derived calls from the 5' RACE reads in MiXCR, one entry per CDR3 protein. The repertoire holds fewer than 25,000 distinct CDR3 sequences, with approximately 4.3% as singletons. In this sample, this clonotype turned up many times. Its specificity is unknown. The genes are TRBV27 and TRBJ2-3, with D unresolved. The sequence was collected from an adult who was a healthcare worker with PCR-confirmed SARS-CoV-2 infection or an uninfected control (not recorded which). Source material: whole blood. CDR3 in amino acids: CASSLMGDTQYF. The CDR3 nucleotides read TGTGCCAGCAGTTTAATGGGAGATACGCAGTATTTT.